What follows are 20 T cell receptor beta chains derived from one specimen sequenced in a study of T-cell reconstitution after alpha-beta-depleted transplantation in children. Unique molecular identifiers were incorporated during preparation of the TCRbeta library. In TCRdb, the PCR reads were re-called with MiXCR into one record per CDR3 protein. The sample lists hundreds of thousands of distinct CDR3 sequences, approximately 9.5% occurring once. Source: PBMCs from the stem cell graft donor, taken from the stem cell graft. These receptors were obtained from a human donor who donated a stem cell graft to a child with acute lymphoblastic leukemia.

This clonotype was counted between two and nine times. The chain recombines TRBV5-1 with TRBJ1-1; no clear D gene. This CDR3 region has 16 residues. V lost 1 base to trimming and J lost 1 base, with 14 bases between them. Germline V CDR1 and CDR2: SGHRS, YFSETQ. The CDR3 reads CASSLLLWGRNTEAFF. The CDR3, as DNA: TGCGCCAGCAGCTTGCTCCTGTGGGGTCGGAACACTGAAGCTTTCTTT.

This clonotype was detected ten times or more. V and J are TRBV5-1 and TRBJ2-1; 10 bases are shared with TRBD2. Germline CDR1 SGHRS, CDR2 YFSETQ. V was clipped by 1 base and J by 9 bases; unmatched bases: 7. There are 15 residues in the CDR3. CDR3 sequence: CASSLTSGVSVEQFF. The CDR3 DNA reads TGCGCCAGCAGCTTGACTAGCGGGGTGTCGGTTGAGCAGTTCTTC.

V gene TRBV19 combines with J gene TRBJ2-1; a possible D gene is TRBD1 (5 bases). Germline CDR1 reads LNHDA; CDR2 reads SQIVND (reference sequence). The CDR3 sequence is 17 residues long. V dropped 3 bases and J dropped 2 bases, with 17 bases sitting between them. Here the CDR3 reads CASSIGQGISTYNEQFF. CDR3 DNA: TGTGCCAGTAGTATCGGGCAGGGTATCAGTACCTACAATGAGCAGTTCTTC.

The chain has TRBV7-9 and TRBJ1-1; no clear D gene. The CDR3 has 14 amino acids. Trimming shortened V by 5 bases and J by 5 bases, and 15 bases separated the two germline ends. From germline, CDR1 is SEHNR and CDR2 FQNEAQ (reference sequence). The CDR3 region is CASSHDGRRTEAFF. The CDR3, as DNA: TGTGCCAGCAGCCACGACGGGAGGAGGACTGAAGCTTTCTTT.

This clonotype showed up just a few times. The chain combines TRBV18 with TRBJ2-7; D possibly corresponds to TRBD1 (6 bases). The CDR3 is 16 amino acids. Trimming removed 1 base from V and 6 bases from J, with 19 bases in between. CDR1 KGHSH and CDR2 LQKENI come from the germline V gene. As DNA, the CDR3 is TGTGCCAGCTCACCACAAGGGGGTTACCCGCTCCGCGAGCAGTACTTC. It translates to CASSPQGGYPLREQYF. Full variable domain (missing parts from reference TRBV18 and TRBJ2-7): NAGVMQNPRHLVRRRGQEARLRCSPMKGHSHVYWYRQLPEEGLKFMVYLQKENIIDESGMPKERFSAEFPKEGPSILRIQQVVRGDSAAYFCASSPQGGYPLREQYFGPGTRLTVT.

This clonotype was observed many times. The rearrangement uses TRBV6-5 and TRBJ1-2, with TRBD1 as a possible D gene (5 bases). V lost 2 bases and J lost 0, with 13 bases in between. This CDR3 region has 16 residues. CDR1 and CDR2 from the germline V gene are MNHEY and SVGAGI. The CDR3 region has the DNA TGTGCCAGCAGTTACGGGAGGGGCTACCCTAACTATGGCTACACCTTC. Protein product: CASSYGRGYPNYGYTF.

This clonotype was observed many times. V gene TRBV6-2 or TRBV6-3 combines with J gene TRBJ2-7, with 9 nucleotides matching TRBD2. Germline CDR1 is MNHEY and CDR2 is SVGEGT. The CDR3 length is 15 residues. The V and J ends lost 7 bases and 0 bases, in that order; junction bases with no gene match: 7. Here the CDR3 reads CASKQLAGASYEQYF. The CDR3 nucleotides are TGTGCCAGCAAGCAACTAGCGGGCGCCTCCTACGAGCAGTACTTC.

A few counts support this clonotype. This chain connects TRBV10-1 to TRBJ2-2; 12 positions match TRBD1. In germline, CDR1 is WNHNN, CDR2 SYGVQD (reference sequence). With V trimmed by 3 bases and J by 5 bases, 4 bases remained unmatched. CDR3 size: 16 residues. For the CDR3, the DNA is TGCGCCAGCAGTGACCAGGGACAGGGGGCGACCGGGGAGCTGTTTTTT. It yields the protein CASSDQGQGATGELFF.

There are many counts of this clonotype. This rearrangement joins TRBV3-1 to TRBJ2-2; D is perhaps TRBD2 (6 bases). This CDR3 comprises 16 residues. The V end lost 1 base, the J end lost 0 bases, and 9 bases lay between the germline ends. In germline, CDR1 is LGHDT, CDR2 YNNKEL (reference sequence). The CDR3 region has the DNA TGTGCCAGCAGCCAAGTGGGGGGATCGAACACCGGGGAGCTGTTTTTT. Encoded protein: CASSQVGGSNTGELFF.

The DNA for the CDR3 is TGTGCCAGCAGCTTAGGCGGGGAATCCCCTTCACCCCTCCACTTT. Translated: CASSLGGESPSPLHF. The chain links TRBV7-6 to TRBJ1-6; D unresolved. From germline, CDR1 is SGHVS and CDR2 FNYEAQ. This CDR3 is built from 15 residues. Trimming removed 1 base from V and 9 bases from J, with 13 bases in between.

The sample holds many counts of this clonotype. DNA for the CDR3: TGCAGTGCTATTAGCGCTCCGTACCAAGAGACCCAGTACTTC. Translated, it gives CSAISAPYQETQYF. The V and J genes are TRBV20-1 and TRBJ2-5, with D perhaps matching TRBD2 (5 bases). Trimming pared 4 bases from V and 0 bases from J, leaving 12 bases between. Germline values: CDR1 DFQATT, CDR2 SNEGSKA (reference sequence). The CDR3 spans 14 residues.

In this sample, this clonotype turned up a few times. V and J are TRBV5-1 and TRBJ2-3; 10 bases agree with TRBD2. Germline CDR1 SGHRS, CDR2 YFSETQ. V shed 0 bases and J 2 bases; nucleotides not matched to a gene: 3. This CDR3 is built from 16 residues. The CDR3 reads CASSLASGGPTDTQYF. The CDR3 DNA is TGCGCCAGCAGCTTGGCTAGCGGGGGCCCCACAGATACGCAGTATTTT.

This clonotype appeared many times. This chain uses TRBV10-3 with TRBJ2-1, with 11 bases matching TRBD2. J lost 5 bases, V lost 4 bases, and 1 base had no gene match. The germline gives CDR1 ENHRY, CDR2 SYGVKD. The CDR3 is 14 amino acids. In nucleotides, the CDR3 is TGTGCCATCAGTGCGACTAGCGGGAACAATGAGCAGTTCTTC. Translation: CAISATSGNNEQFF.

The chain has TRBV4-3 and TRBJ2-7; 8 nucleotides line up with TRBD1. The length of the CDR3 is 14 residues. CDR1 is LGHNA and CDR2 is YSLEER in the germline V gene. Germline trimming cut 4 bases from V and 2 bases from J; bases unmatched to any gene: 4. The CDR3 DNA reads as TGCGCCAGCAGCCGAGGACAGGGCACCTACGAGCAGTACTTC. Its protein product is CASSRGQGTYEQYF.

In this sample, this clonotype turned up a few times. The V and J genes are TRBV10-2 and TRBJ1-1; unclear D gene. Looked up from germline, CDR1 is WSHSY and CDR2 is SAAADI. V lost 0 bases, J lost 0 bases, and 5 bases lay in between. The CDR3 runs 14 residues. CDR3 DNA: TGCGCCAGCAGTGAGTCCCAGATGAACACTGAAGCTTTCTTT. As protein: CASSESQMNTEAFF.

This clonotype was seen ten or more times. The chain is built from TRBV5-1 and TRBJ2-1; the match to TRBD2 covers 11 bases. The CDR3 spans 16 residues. V shed 4 bases, J shed 0 bases, and the junction held 3 bases outside the gene matches. Germline V gene sequence: CDR1 SGHRS, CDR2 YFSETQ. The CDR3 here is CASSPSGGFSYNEQFF. The CDR3 bases are TGCGCCAGCAGCCCTAGCGGGGGGTTCTCCTACAATGAGCAGTTCTTC.

This clonotype was counted ten times or more. The chain joins TRBV5-1 to TRBJ2-3; 9 nucleotides match TRBD2. J lost 2 bases, V lost 3 bases, and 4 bases had no gene match. From germline, CDR1 is SGHRS and CDR2 YFSETQ. The CDR3 extends over 15 amino acids. The CDR3 is CASSSPGLATDTQYF. CDR3 DNA: TGCGCCAGCAGCTCCCCGGGACTAGCCACAGATACGCAGTATTTT.

On this clonotype: One end of the junction is discordant with germline, which a read error may explain. The chain employs TRBV6-1 and TRBJ1-1; D gene ambiguous. This CDR3 spans 13 amino acids. Germline-derived CDR1 and CDR2 are MNHNS and SASEGT. CDR3 amino acids: CASSEGINTEAFF. CDR3 bases: TGTGCCAGCAGCGAAGGGATCAACACTGAAGCTTTCTTT.

The chain is built from TRBV7-2 and TRBJ2-5, with 9 bases aligning to TRBD1. V lost 5 bases, J lost 5 bases, and 24 bases stayed unmatched. Looked up from germline, CDR1 is SGHTA and CDR2 is FQGNSA. The CDR3 has 20 amino acids. CDR3 residues: CASSLTPTGTGYPSGETQYF. CDR3 in DNA: TGTGCCAGCAGCCTTACCCCTACCGGGACAGGGTATCCATCCGGCGAGACCCAGTACTTC.

This clonotype has a handful of counts. The chain is built from TRBV6-1 and TRBJ2-7; D might be TRBD2 (6 bases). CDR3 length equals 13 residues. V dropped 5 bases and J dropped 5 bases, with 13 bases sitting between them. Looked up from germline, CDR1 is MNHNS and CDR2 is SASEGT. CDR3 residues: CASSRRGRDEQYF. The CDR3 DNA is TGTGCCAGCAGTAGGCGGGGTCGAGACGAGCAGTACTTC.